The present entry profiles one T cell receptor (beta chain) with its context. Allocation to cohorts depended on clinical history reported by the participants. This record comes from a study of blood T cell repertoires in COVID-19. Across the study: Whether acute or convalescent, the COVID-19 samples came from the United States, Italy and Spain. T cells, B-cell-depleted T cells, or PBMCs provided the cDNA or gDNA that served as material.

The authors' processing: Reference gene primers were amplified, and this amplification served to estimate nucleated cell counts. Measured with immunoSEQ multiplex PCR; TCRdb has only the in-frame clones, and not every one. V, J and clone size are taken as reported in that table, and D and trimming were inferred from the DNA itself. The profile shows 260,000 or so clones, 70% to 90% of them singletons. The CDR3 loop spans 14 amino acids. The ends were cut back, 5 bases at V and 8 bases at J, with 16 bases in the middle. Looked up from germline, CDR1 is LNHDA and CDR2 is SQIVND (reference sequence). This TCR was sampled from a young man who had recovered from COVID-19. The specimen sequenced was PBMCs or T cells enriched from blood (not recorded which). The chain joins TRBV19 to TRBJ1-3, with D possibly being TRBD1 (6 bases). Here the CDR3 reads CASSAGAIRDTIYF. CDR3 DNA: TGTGCCAGTAGTGCAGGGGCTATTCGGGACACCATATATTTT.